The 29 T cell receptor beta chains reported below all come from one sample, sequenced in a study of Graves' ophthalmopathy and Graves' hyperthyroidism. The authors amplified TCR beta CDR3 regions from RNA transcripts. Second-round multiplex PCR followed a first-round RT-PCR using HTBI primers. TCRdb ran MiXCR on the multiplex PCR reads and lists one entry per CDR3 protein. The sample holds some 520,000 distinct CDR3 sequences, 13% to 15% seen once. Sequences were obtained from blood. These receptors all stem from a woman aged 25 to 39 with Graves' ophthalmopathy.

This clonotype was seen ten or more times. The chain combines TRBV6-1 with TRBJ1-6; D remains unclear. Deletions cut 10 bases from V and 10 bases from J, with 14 bases between. CDR3 length: 12 amino acids. Germline V CDR1 and CDR2: MNHNS, SASEGT. The CDR3 nucleotides are TGTGCCATAAAGGCCGGAGGCTCACCCCTCCACTTT. It translates to CAIKAGGSPLHF.

This clonotype occurred many times. The V gene is TRBV27, the J gene TRBJ2-7; TRBD2 might be the D (6 bases). This CDR3 is 14 amino acids long. Trimming cost V 5 bases and J 6 bases, with 17 bases left between them. Germline V CDR1 and CDR2: MNHEY, SMNVEV (reference sequence). The CDR3, as DNA: TGTGCCAGCAGTGCGGGACTCTCAGGGATCGAGCAGTACTTC. Its translation: CASSAGLSGIEQYF.

This clonotype has at least ten counts. This chain uses TRBV5-1 with TRBJ1-1; a possible D gene is TRBD1 (6 bases). This CDR3 is built from 15 residues. From germline, CDR1 is SGHRS and CDR2 YFSETQ. Trimming cost V 0 bases and J 0 bases, with 9 bases left between them. The CDR3 DNA follows: TGCGCCAGCAGCTTGGGCGGGGGGCTGAACACTGAAGCTTTCTTT. Translated: CASSLGGGLNTEAFF.

This clonotype was recorded many times. This CDR3 reads CSALYRGNQPQHF. The CDR3 DNA reads as TGCAGTGCATTATACAGGGGGAATCAGCCCCAGCATTTT. The chain combines TRBV20-1 with TRBJ1-5, with 8 bases fitting TRBD1. The length of the CDR3 is 13 residues. The germline CDR1 and CDR2 sequences are DFQATT and SNEGSKA (reference sequence). V lost 6 bases and J lost 4; bases outside the gene matches: 5.

This clonotype was detected many times. The chain joins TRBV6-1 to TRBJ1-2; the match to TRBD1 covers 8 bases. This CDR3 contains 12 residues. The trim removed 5 bases at V and 8 bases at J, leaving 4 bases unmatched. Germline values: CDR1 MNHNS, CDR2 SASEGT. The DNA of the CDR3 is TGTGCCAGCAGTAGACAGGGGCAAGGCTACACCTTC. This sequence encodes CASSRQGQGYTF.

The table lists this clonotype with many counts. The V gene is TRBV11-2, the J gene TRBJ2-7; 8 bases match TRBD2. The CDR3 length is 15 residues. The germline V gene encodes CDR1 SGHAT and CDR2 FQNNGV. Trimming removed 0 bases from V and 7 bases from J; junction bases left unmatched: 8. This CDR3 reads CASSLDQRELEEQYF. DNA of the CDR3: TGTGCCAGCAGCTTAGATCAGCGGGAGTTAGAAGAGCAGTACTTC. The full variable domain, its missing parts supplied by reference TRBV11-2 and TRBJ2-7, is EAGVAQSPRYKIIEKRQSVAFWCNPISGHATLYWYQQILGQGPKLLIQFQNNGVVDDSQLPKDRFSAERLKGVDSTLKIQPAKLEDSAVYLCASSLDQRELEEQYFGPGTRLTVT.

This clonotype was counted at least ten times. The V and J genes are TRBV12-3 or TRBV12-4 and TRBJ2-5; 9 bases are a match to TRBD1. The ends lost 5 bases at V and 2 bases at J; junction bases unmatched: 6. CDR3 length: 15 amino acids. The CDR3 is CASSKPGQGQETQYF. The CDR3 coding sequence is TGTGCCAGCAGTAAACCGGGACAGGGACAAGAGACCCAGTACTTC.

This clonotype was seen repeatedly, ten times or more. The chain uses TRBV11-3 and TRBJ1-5, with 7 nucleotides matching TRBD1. Per germline, CDR1 SGHNT and CDR2 YENEEA. This CDR3 comprises 16 residues. V gave up 1 base and J gave up 2 bases; unmatched junction bases: 5. The CDR3 nucleotides read TGTGCCAGCAGCTTAGGAGGGGGCTTGGGCAATCAGCCCCAGCATTTT. It yields the protein CASSLGGGLGNQPQHF.

This clonotype was counted between two and nine times. The chain joins TRBV2 to TRBJ2-2; possibly TRBD1 for D (5 bases). Germline V gene sequence: CDR1 SNHLY, CDR2 FYNNEI. The CDR3 contains 15 residues. V was trimmed by 7 bases and J by 5 bases, leaving 17 bases between them. The CDR3 nucleotides are TGTGCCAGCAACGATGGGGCAGGGCGGACCGGGGAGCTGTTTTTT. It specifies CASNDGAGRTGELFF.

Ten or more counts support this clonotype. The CDR3 sequence is CASRRRLETQYF. Written as DNA, the CDR3 is TGTGCCAGCCGCCGACGATTGGAGACCCAGTACTTC. The chain links TRBV6-1 to TRBJ2-5; D uncertain. Trimming removed 8 bases at V and 5 bases at J, with 12 bases between. This CDR3 is built from 12 residues. Germline CDR1 is MNHNS and CDR2 is SASEGT.

As regards this clonotype: A read error is possible here, since a much larger clone lies one base away. This sequence joins TRBV20-1 and TRBJ2-5; 7 nucleotides agree with TRBD1. The CDR3 sequence is 14 residues long. CDR1 and CDR2 from the germline V gene are DFQATT and SNEGSKA (reference sequence). The CDR3 bases are TGCAGTGCTAGATCAGCGAAGGGGGCAGAGACCAAGTACTTC. Amino acids: CSARSAKGAETKYF.

Worth noting for this clonotype: The junction and the germline gene differ at one end; a read error may be behind it. J is TRBJ2-2 and V is TRBV5-1; possibly TRBD2 for D (5 bases). The CDR3 has 15 amino acids. CDR1 SGHRS and CDR2 YFSETQ come from the germline V gene. Here the CDR3 DNA reads TGCGCCAGCAGCTTGGGACTTCGTGGGCCCGGGGAGCTGTGTTTT. Translated, it gives CASSLGLRGPGELCF.

This clonotype was seen ten or more times. J is TRBJ2-7 and V is TRBV5-1, with D perhaps given as TRBD1 or TRBD2 (5 bases each). The CDR3 consists of 17 residues. In germline, CDR1 is SGHRS, CDR2 YFSETQ. V lost 1 base and J 6 bases, leaving 23 bases between the germline ends. The CDR3 spells CASSLQGAGYQGTEQYF. The CDR3 DNA is TGCGCCAGCAGCTTGCAAGGGGCCGGGTACCAAGGGACCGAGCAGTACTTC.

This clonotype was found many times. The rearrangement uses TRBV6-1 and TRBJ1-5; TRBD1 might be the D (6 bases). The V and J ends lost 0 bases and 5 bases respectively, with 11 bases between them. Per the germline V gene, CDR1 is MNHNS and CDR2 is SASEGT. The CDR3 contains 15 residues. The CDR3 DNA is TGTGCCAGCAGTGAAGCCAGGGGATGGGATCAGCCCCAGCATTTT. Amino acids: CASSEARGWDQPQHF.

This clonotype was picked up many times. The gene calls are TRBV12-3 or TRBV12-4 and TRBJ1-2; TRBD1 aligns across 9 bases. CDR3 length: 14 amino acids. The V and J ends lost 1 base and 7 bases, in that order; junction bases with no gene match: 4. Here the CDR3 DNA reads TGTGCCAGCAGTTTAGGGACAGGGGTTGCTGGCTACACCTTC. Its protein is CASSLGTGVAGYTF.

This clonotype was recorded many times. The chain is built from TRBV6-2 or TRBV6-3 and TRBJ1-5; D unresolved. This CDR3 is 15 amino acids long. Trimming cost V 2 bases and J 4 bases, with 12 bases left between them. The V gene's germline CDR1 is MNHEY and CDR2 SVGEGT. The CDR3, as DNA: TGTGCCAGCAGTTACAGTGGCCAGACTAATCAGCCCCAGCATTTT. Translation: CASSYSGQTNQPQHF.

The V gene is TRBV6-1, the J gene TRBJ1-1, with D possibly TRBD1 on 6 matching bases. This CDR3 region has 16 residues. Per germline, CDR1 MNHNS and CDR2 SASEGT. Trimming removed 6 bases from V and 4 bases from J, with 21 bases in between. The CDR3 sequence: CASRDTDRLSGTEAFF. Here the CDR3 DNA reads TGTGCCAGCAGGGATACCGACAGGCTGAGTGGCACTGAAGCTTTCTTT.

This clonotype was detected many times. This chain connects TRBV7-2 to TRBJ2-5; tentatively, D is TRBD1 (5 bases). Germline CDR1 and CDR2: SGHTA and FQGNSA. V shed 4 bases and J shed 2 bases, with 11 bases lying between them. The CDR3 has 14 residues. The CDR3 DNA reads TGTGCCAGCAGCTCAGGCCACAGGCAAGAGACCCAGTACTTC. Its translation: CASSSGHRQETQYF.

The chain combines TRBV5-1 with TRBJ1-1; D may be TRBD1 (6 bases). Germline lookup yields CDR1 SGHRS and CDR2 YFSETQ. V lost 0 bases and J 6 bases, leaving 9 bases between the germline ends. This CDR3 is 13 amino acids long. The CDR3 sequence is CASSLGGPPEAFF. CDR3 sequence (DNA): TGCGCCAGCAGCTTGGGGGGGCCCCCTGAAGCTTTCTTT.

This clonotype was detected only a few times. The gene calls are TRBV11-2 and TRBJ2-7, with 7 bases fitting TRBD2. With 4 bases clipped from V and 4 bases from J, the junction kept 10 bases outside the gene matches. Germline V gene data show CDR1 as SGHAT and CDR2 as FQNNGV. The CDR3 is 15 amino acids. In DNA form, the CDR3 reads TGTGCCAGCAGCTGGGACTACTATTTACAATACGAGCAGTACTTC. This translates into CASSWDYYLQYEQYF.

As for this clonotype: A much larger clonotype is one base distant, so this may be a read error. The chain employs TRBV7-9 and TRBJ2-5, with D unresolved. Germline loops: CDR1 SEHNR, CDR2 FQNEAQ (reference sequence). The CDR3 length is 13 residues. The CDR3 here is CASSLALKETKYF. CDR3 bases: TGTGCCAGCAGCTTAGCACTAAAGGAGACCAAGTACTTC.

Comments on this clonotype: This could be a read error, since a much larger clone is one nucleotide away. The V gene is TRBV20-1, the J gene TRBJ2-5; the match to TRBD1 covers 7 bases. Germline CDR1 reads DFQATT; CDR2 reads SNEGSKA (reference sequence). CDR3 size: 14 residues. CDR3 loop: CSARDGTVQATQYF. DNA of the CDR3: TGCAGTGCCCGAGATGGGACAGTCCAAGCGACCCAGTACTTC.

In this sample, this clonotype turned up many times. The rearrangement joins TRBV30 to TRBJ2-5, with D maybe TRBD1 (6 bases). The V gene lost 6 bases and the J gene lost 2 bases, with 16 bases spanning the gap. Germline assignment: CDR1 GTSNPN and CDR2 SVGIG (reference sequence). This CDR3 is built from 14 residues. The CDR3 spells CACHRGSLQETQYF. CDR3 nucleotides: TGTGCCTGCCATAGGGGGTCCTTACAAGAGACCCAGTACTTC.

This clonotype was recorded many times. The V gene is TRBV29-1, the J gene TRBJ1-2; 7 bases are a match to TRBD1. V was clipped by 6 bases and J by 10 bases; unmatched bases: 8. Germline CDR1 SQVTM, CDR2 ANQGSEA. The CDR3 is made up of 11 amino acids. The CDR3 loop reads CSVWTGGDYTF. The DNA of the CDR3 is TGCAGCGTGTGGACAGGCGGTGACTACACCTTC.

There are many counts of this clonotype. This chain uses TRBV12-3 or TRBV12-4 with TRBJ2-7; TRBD2 aligns across 10 bases. Trimming took 5 bases from V and 0 from J; bases not matched to a gene: 4. This CDR3 spans 15 amino acids. CDR3 bases: TGTGCCAGCAGTCAAGCGGGGGGGGTCTCCTACGAGCAGTACTTC. Its protein is CASSQAGGVSYEQYF.

The chain links TRBV4-1 to TRBJ2-2, with TRBD1 matching over 11 bases. Germline loops: CDR1 MGHRA, CDR2 YSYEKL. J lost 4 bases, V lost 6 bases, and 4 bases had no gene match. The CDR3 runs to 15 residues. This CDR3 reads CASRWDRGATGELFF. The CDR3 DNA sequence: TGCGCCAGCAGATGGGACAGGGGGGCCACCGGGGAGCTGTTTTTT.

Ten or more counts support this clonotype. CDR3 residues: CASSETAGGVIEQYF. The CDR3 DNA is TGTGCCAGCAGTGAAACAGCGGGAGGGGTTATTGAGCAGTACTTC. The chain carries TRBV25-1 and TRBJ2-7, with 10 bases identical to TRBD2. CDR1 MGHDK and CDR2 SYGVNS come from the germline V gene. The CDR3 is 15 amino acids. V lost 2 bases to trimming and J lost 7 bases; unmatched junction nucleotides: 8.

This clonotype has at least ten counts. This rearrangement joins TRBV7-8 to TRBJ2-4; maybe TRBD1 (5 bases). The CDR3 totals 16 residues. The germline V gene has CDR1 SGHVS and CDR2 FQNEAQ. V lost 3 bases to trimming and J lost 0 bases, with 12 bases between them. CDR3 residues: CASSLRDSLAKNIQYF. The CDR3 DNA reads TGTGCCAGCAGCTTGCGTGACAGTCTAGCCAAAAACATTCAGTACTTC. The variable domain in full, with the rest retrieved from reference TRBV7-8 and TRBJ2-4, is GAGVSQSPRYKVAKRGQDVALRCDPISGHVSLFWYQQALGQGPEFLTYFQNEAQLDKSGLPSDRFFAERPEGSVSTLKIQRTQQEDSAVYLCASSLRDSLAKNIQYFGAGTRLSVL.

The sample holds many counts of this clonotype. This chain connects TRBV30 to TRBJ1-1; 8 nucleotides agree with TRBD1. The CDR3 extends over 16 amino acids. V shed 4 bases and J 0 bases; nucleotides not matched to a gene: 10. Germline CDR1 and CDR2: GTSNPN and SVGIG (reference sequence). The CDR3 is CAWTPWDRRMNTEAFF. Here the CDR3 DNA reads TGTGCCTGGACGCCCTGGGACAGGCGGATGAACACTGAAGCTTTCTTT.